Below, 21 T cell receptor beta chains from the same sample are listed, as sequenced in a study of metastatic and nonmetastatic thyroid tumors. Using MiXCR, TCRdb re-called clones from the PCR reads. Counted here are about 30,000 clones, roughly 19% occurring once; the ten biggest clones make up approximately 40%. Patients were all untreated before their thyroid surgery. Sample: blood. These receptors were taken from a female donor with papillary thyroid cancer or a benign thyroid nodule (not recorded which). Some clones in this sample may be carry-over from other donors' samples.

This chain connects TRBV11-1 to TRBJ2-3; TRBD2 is a possible D gene (5 bases). Germline V CDR1 and CDR2: SGHAT, FQDESV (reference sequence). Trimming cost V 3 bases and J 0 bases, with 10 bases left between them. This CDR3 is 15 amino acids long. CDR3 DNA sequence: TGTGCCAGCAGCTTGAGAAGCGGCAGCACAGATACGCAGTATTTT. It yields the protein CASSLRSGSTDTQYF.

Points on this clone: A much more abundant neighbour one base away suggests this may be a read error. V usage is TRBV27 and J usage is TRBJ1-4; TRBD1 is a possible D gene (5 bases). The CDR3 runs 13 residues. V was trimmed by 8 bases and J by 11 bases, leaving 18 bases between them. Germline lookup yields CDR1 MNHEY and CDR2 SMNVEV (reference sequence). Here the CDR3 DNA reads TGTGCCAGCGTGCCGGGGGTCTCAGGGAAACTGTTTTTT. Protein product: CASVPGVSGKLFF.

This clone was observed at least ten times. The chain combines TRBV14 with TRBJ1-2, with D maybe TRBD1 (5 bases). Looked up from germline, CDR1 is SGHDN and CDR2 is FVKESK. This CDR3 is 15 amino acids long. V lost 4 bases to trimming and J lost 5 bases, with 17 bases between them. In nucleotides, the CDR3 is TGTGCCAGCAGCCTGGGACGCTGGATACCTTATGGCTACACCTTC. Its protein is CASSLGRWIPYGYTF.

The table lists this clone with many counts. The chain links TRBV11-1 to TRBJ1-1; no clear D. Trimming pared 2 bases from V and 1 base from J, leaving 14 bases between. CDR3 length: 16 amino acids. CDR1 and CDR2 (germline): SGHAT, FQDESV (reference sequence). CDR3 in DNA: TGTGCCAGCAGCTTATCAATCGGGAGGAAGAACACTGAAGCTTTCTTT. It encodes CASSLSIGRKNTEAFF.

V usage is TRBV20-1 and J usage is TRBJ1-1; TRBD1 is a possible D gene (6 bases). Deletions cut 1 base from V and 3 bases from J, with 24 bases between. This CDR3 has 18 amino acids. The germline gives CDR1 DFQATT, CDR2 SNEGSKA (reference sequence). The CDR3, as DNA: TGCAGTGCTAGAGGGAGAGAAGGACAGCGAGGGGGACACACTGAAGCTTTCTTT. Translating it yields CSARGREGQRGGHTEAFF.

The sample holds a few counts of this clone. The V and J genes are TRBV27 and TRBJ2-7; perhaps D is TRBD1 or TRBD2 (5 bases each). CDR3 length: 14 residues. CDR1 is MNHEY, CDR2 SMNVEV, per germline (reference sequence). V lost 8 bases and J 2 bases, leaving 16 bases between the germline ends. CDR3 in amino acids: CASLSPGPPYEQYF. In DNA, the CDR3 is TGTGCCAGCCTTTCCCCGGGGCCCCCCTACGAGCAGTACTTC.

By share of the sample, this clone is medium-sized (0.01 to 0.1%). The V and J genes are TRBV28 and TRBJ1-2; D remains ambiguous. This CDR3 has 12 amino acids. V dropped 5 bases and J dropped 3 bases, with 7 bases sitting between them. Germline CDR1 MDHEN, CDR2 SYDVKM. The CDR3, as DNA: TGTGCCAGCAGTGCGACCCACTATGGCTACACCTTC. Its protein product is CASSATHYGYTF.

Only a few counts were recorded for this clone. The rearrangement joins TRBV4-1 to TRBJ1-3, with D hard to call. The CDR3 extends over 15 amino acids. V dropped 4 bases and J dropped 2 bases, with 12 bases sitting between them. Germline V gene sequence: CDR1 MGHRA, CDR2 YSYEKL. The DNA of the CDR3 is TGCGCCAGCAGCCCTGAGGGAACAGCTGGAAACACCATATATTTT. This codes for CASSPEGTAGNTIYF.

About this clone: A much bigger clone sits one base away, suggesting this may be a read error. The CDR3 reads CASSELYRGNTEAFF. CDR3 coding DNA: TGTGCCAGCAGTGAGTTGTACAGGGGGAACACTGAAGCTTTCTTT. The chain combines TRBV6-1 with TRBJ1-1; 7 nucleotides line up with TRBD1. J gave up 1 base and V 3 bases, and 5 bases lay outside the gene matches. Germline V gene sequence: CDR1 MNHNS, CDR2 SASEGT. The CDR3 is 15 residues long.

This clone was counted at least ten times. This chain connects TRBV19 to TRBJ2-5; 10 bases are shared with TRBD2. Germline assignment: CDR1 LNHDA and CDR2 SQIVND (reference sequence). This CDR3 spans 15 amino acids. Losses at the gene ends were 10 bases for V and 5 bases for J; bases not matched to a gene: 13. CDR3 region: CATSRGAGGKETQYF. CDR3 nucleotides: TGTGCCACTTCCCGTGGAGCGGGAGGGAAGGAGACCCAGTACTTC.

This clone was seen only a few times. The chain is built from TRBV7-9 and TRBJ1-5; no clear D. The germline V and J ends were trimmed by 4 bases and 9 bases, with 10 bases remaining between them. Germline V CDR1 and CDR2: SEHNR, FQNEAQ (reference sequence). CDR3 size: 12 residues. The DNA for the CDR3 is TGTGCCAGCAGCTCCATCTCGGGGCCCCAGCATTTT. Protein sequence: CASSSISGPQHF.

This clone was seen a handful of times. V usage is TRBV6-1 and J usage is TRBJ1-2; D gene uncertain. Germline V lookup: CDR1 MNHNS, CDR2 SASEGT. Trimming took off 5 bases at V and 8 bases at J, with 9 bases between the two ends. CDR3 size: 11 residues. The CDR3 is CASSTGWGYTF. CDR3 sequence (DNA): TGTGCCAGCAGTACCGGTTGGGGCTACACCTTC.

This clone was counted only a few times. V is TRBV7-6 and J is TRBJ2-7, with D perhaps TRBD1 or TRBD2 (5 bases each). V was shortened by 5 bases and J by 4 bases, with 18 bases between the two germline ends. The germline CDR1 and CDR2 sequences are SGHVS and FNYEAQ. CDR3 length equals 15 residues. CDR3 nucleotides: TGTGCCAGCAGCCCCCGAGCCGGGACGCAGTACGAGCAGTACTTC. Amino acid sequence: CASSPRAGTQYEQYF.

By share, this clone ranks as medium-sized. V usage is TRBV25-1 and J usage is TRBJ2-1; the match to TRBD2 covers 8 bases. Germline trimming cut 5 bases from V and 4 bases from J; bases unmatched to any gene: 7. The CDR3 loop spans 15 amino acids. The germline CDR1 and CDR2 sequences are MGHDK and SYGVNS. The CDR3 region has the DNA TGTGCCAGCAGTTCTCAGACTAGCGCTTACAATGAGCAGTTCTTC. This encodes CASSSQTSAYNEQFF.

At least ten counts were recorded for this clone. The chain links TRBV2 to TRBJ2-3, with D possibly matching TRBD1 (7 bases). Germline V lookup: CDR1 SNHLY, CDR2 FYNNEI. CDR3 length: 17 residues. V was cut by 5 bases and J by 0 bases, with 18 bases left in between. The CDR3 DNA follows: TGTGCCAGCAGTTTACGCGGGACAGCCTCTAGCACAGATACGCAGTATTTT. Its translation is CASSLRGTASSTDTQYF.

The chain is built from TRBV2 and TRBJ2-7; the match to TRBD2 covers 10 bases. V lost 2 bases and J lost 3; bases outside the gene matches: 4. Germline lookup yields CDR1 SNHLY and CDR2 FYNNEI. This CDR3 region has 15 residues. CDR3 DNA: TGTGCCAGCAGTGAAAAGGCTAGCGGGAGCTACGAGCAGTACTTC. Protein: CASSEKASGSYEQYF. Variable domain in full (rest from reference TRBV2 and TRBJ2-7): EPEVTQTPSHQVTQMGQEVILRCVPISNHLYFYWYRQILGQKVEFLVSFYNNEISEKSEIFDDQFSVERPDGSNFTLKIRSTKLEDSAMYFCASSEKASGSYEQYFGPGTRLTVT.

With respect to this clone: An end of the junction differs from the germline gene, which may be a read error. The gene calls are TRBV10-3 and TRBJ2-7; TRBD1 aligns across 9 bases. Germline CDR1 is ENHRY and CDR2 is SYGVKD. The CDR3 runs 16 residues. This chain's CDR3 is CAISVLQGQGSSELYF. CDR3 DNA: TGTGCCATCAGTGTTTTACAAGGACAGGGGAGTTCAGAGCTGTACTTC.

By frequency in the sample, this clone is medium-sized. The chain combines TRBV6-2 or TRBV6-3 with TRBJ2-2; 9 bases map to TRBD1. The germline V gene has CDR1 MNHEY and CDR2 SVGEGT. This CDR3 has 14 residues. After removal of 10 bases from V and 4 bases from J, the junction contained 7 bases not matched to a gene. The CDR3 region has the DNA TGTGCCACTACAGGGGGCTGGGTCACCGGGGAGCTGTTTTTT. Its translation: CATTGGWVTGELFF.

The gene calls are TRBV9 and TRBJ2-1, with no clear D. CDR1 and CDR2 from the germline V gene are SGDLS and YYNGEE. This CDR3 is built from 12 residues. V was clipped by 0 bases and J by 8 bases, with 6 bases between them. The chain's CDR3 is CASSVVGDEQFF. CDR3 coding DNA: TGTGCCAGCAGCGTAGTGGGCGATGAGCAGTTCTTC.

This clone appeared many times. The CDR3 bases are TGCAGTGCTAGAGATTGGATAACGGGTAGCACAGATACGCAGTATTTT. Residues: CSARDWITGSTDTQYF. The V gene is TRBV20-1, the J gene TRBJ2-3; D unresolved. There are 16 residues in the CDR3. V dropped 0 bases and J dropped 0 bases, with 13 bases sitting between them. Germline V gene data show CDR1 as DFQATT and CDR2 as SNEGSKA (reference sequence).

J is TRBJ1-2 and V is TRBV5-1, with a possible D match to TRBD1 (5 bases). The CDR3 has 15 amino acids. Germline V CDR1 and CDR2: SGHRS, YFSETQ. Trimming took 0 bases from V and 0 from J, leaving 9 bases between them. The CDR3 DNA sequence: TGCGCCAGCAGCTTGGATTCGACAGCTAACTATGGCTACACCTTC. It encodes CASSLDSTANYGYTF.